This T cell receptor (beta chain) was captured by sequencing in a study of Graves' ophthalmopathy and Graves' hyperthyroidism. Findings and limits, study-wide: Blood shared most expanded thyroid clonotypes above 0.001 frequency.

The CDR3 has 15 residues. Per germline, CDR1 SGDLS and CDR2 YYNGEE. Trimming removed 3 bases from V and 5 bases from J; junction bases left unmatched: 6. Orbital computed tomography, together with clinical symptoms, serum thyroxine, TRAb and thyroid ultrasound, was used for diagnosis. RNA transcripts were the source from which TCR beta CDR3 regions were amplified. First-round RT-PCR employed HTBI primers, with a second-round multiplex PCR after it. TCRdb used MiXCR to reprocess the multiplex PCR reads, holding one entry per CDR3 protein. The sample carries around 520,000 distinct CDR3 sequences, 39% recorded once. At least ten counts were recorded for this clonotype. Antigen: not known.

The origin of this receptor is an adult man with Graves' hyperthyroidism. Sequencing was carried out using peripheral blood or thyroid tissue (not recorded which). This chain uses TRBV9 with TRBJ2-7, with TRBD2 matching over 12 bases. The DNA of the CDR3 is TGTGCCAGCAGCGACTCGACTAGCGGGAGTGACGAGCAGTACTTC. It yields the protein CASSDSTSGSDEQYF. The full variable domain, with the rest looked up from reference TRBV9 and TRBJ2-7, is DSGVTQTPKHLITATGQRVTLRCSPRSGDLSVYWYQQSLDQGLQFLIQYYNGEERAKGNILERFSAQQFPDLHSELNLSSLELGDSALYFCASSDSTSGSDEQYFGPGTRLTVT.